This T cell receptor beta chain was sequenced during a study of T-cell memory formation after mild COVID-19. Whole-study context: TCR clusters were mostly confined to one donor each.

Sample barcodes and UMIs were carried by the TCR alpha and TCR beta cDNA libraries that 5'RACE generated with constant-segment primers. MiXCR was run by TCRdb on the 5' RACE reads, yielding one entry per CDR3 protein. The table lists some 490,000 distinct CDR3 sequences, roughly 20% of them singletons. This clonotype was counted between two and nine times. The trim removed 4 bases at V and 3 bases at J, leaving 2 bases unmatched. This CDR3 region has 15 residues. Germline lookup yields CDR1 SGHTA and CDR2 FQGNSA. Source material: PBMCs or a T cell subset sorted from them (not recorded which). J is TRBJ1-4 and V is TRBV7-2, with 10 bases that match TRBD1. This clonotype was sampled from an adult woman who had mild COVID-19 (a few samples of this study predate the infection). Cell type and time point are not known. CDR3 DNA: TGTGCCAGCAGCTCGACAGGGGGCGCTAATGAAAAACTGTTTTTT. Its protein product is CASSSTGGANEKLFF. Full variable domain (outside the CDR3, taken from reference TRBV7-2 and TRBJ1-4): GAGVSQSPSNKVTEKGKDVELRCDPISGHTALYWYRQSLGQGLEFLIYFQGNSAPDKSGLPSDRFSAERTGGSVSTLTIQRTQQEDSAVYLCASSSTGGANEKLFFGSGTQLSVL.